This T cell receptor beta chain came from a study of blood T cells in healthy people across ages. Across the study: About one barcoded beta molecule per two T cells was the capture yield of template switching.

This clonotype was detected only a few times. J lost 4 bases, V lost 4 bases, and 9 bases had no gene match. CDR3 size: 16 residues. Germline lookup yields CDR1 SGHRS and CDR2 YFSETQ. A sample-barcoded 5' primer and a J-beta primer mix were used in a second PCR of roughly 7 to 12 cycles. TCRdb redid the calling of the 5' RACE reads with MiXCR, one entry per CDR3 protein. The sample holds about 760,000 distinct CDR3 sequences, about 25% seen once. The same sample was also used in a study of T cells of mothers and their children. That work adds: Related mother-child pairs showed slightly, non-significantly higher overlap than unrelated pairs.

This receptor was obtained from a boy between 10 and 17 years old in good health. This chain joins TRBV5-1 and TRBJ2-7; TRBD2 matches at 12 bases. Input material: blood. The CDR3 region has the DNA TGCGCCAGCAGCCTGCGGACTAGCGGGATACTGTACGAGCAGTACTTC. Its translation: CASSLRTSGILYEQYF.